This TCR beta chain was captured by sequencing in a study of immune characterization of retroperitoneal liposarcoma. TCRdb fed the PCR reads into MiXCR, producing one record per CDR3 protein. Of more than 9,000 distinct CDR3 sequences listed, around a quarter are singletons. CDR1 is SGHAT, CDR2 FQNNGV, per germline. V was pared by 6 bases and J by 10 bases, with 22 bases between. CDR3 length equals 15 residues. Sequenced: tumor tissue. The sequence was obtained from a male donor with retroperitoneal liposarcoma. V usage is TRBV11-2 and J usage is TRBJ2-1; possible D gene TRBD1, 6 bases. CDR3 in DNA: TGTGCCAGCAGACCCACTGGACAGCCGGCCTACGAGCAGTTCTTC. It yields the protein CASRPTGQPAYEQFF.